This paragraph covers one TCR beta chain sequence. The data were obtained in a study of OX40 agonist ivuxolimab in advanced cancers. In germline, CDR1 is KGHSH, CDR2 LQKENI. This CDR3 contains 16 residues. Unmatched junction bases numbered 7, after V lost 5 bases and J lost 0 bases. Some clones are missing from TCRdb's copy, which holds only in-frame ones; the method was immunoSEQ multiplex PCR. The table lists about 79,000 clones, 80% to 95% of them singletons, with about 0.3% in the top ten. The chain joins TRBV18 to TRBJ1-2, with 9 bases fitting TRBD1. Here the sequenced sample was CD4+ or CD8+ T cells sorted from blood, taken in a trial of the OX40 agonist ivuxolimab. The clonotype was recovered from an adult with an advanced solid tumor such as melanoma, head and neck, liver or kidney cancer. CDR3 region: CASSETTGGTNYGYTF. CDR3 in DNA: TGTGCCAGCTCAGAAACAACAGGGGGCACTAACTATGGCTACACCTTC. Using reference TRBV18 and TRBJ1-2 for the parts outside the CDR3, the full variable domain is NAGVMQNPRHLVRRRGQEARLRCSPMKGHSHVYWYRQLPEEGLKFMVYLQKENIIDESGMPKERFSAEFPKEGPSILRIQQVVRGDSAAYFCASSETTGGTNYGYTFGSGTRLTVV.